These T cell receptor beta chains were read from a single sample in a study of response to subunit inactivated influenza vaccine. Each CDR3 protein gets one entry after TCRdb re-called the RT-PCR reads with MiXCR. The sample contains more than 600,000 distinct CDR3 sequences, around 20% of which appear only once. The input for sequencing was PBMCs from blood, taken approximately 5 days after vaccination. Receptor source: a man aged 50 or older who received an inactivated influenza vaccine. Each CDR3 is given with its conserved first and last residue. The D gene is left open where the match is weak. The size entry is marked missing in some rows and otherwise reads once, few, many or a size class.

TRBV20-1	TRBD2	TRBJ2-7	NA	CSAEGLAGKSYEQYF	TGCAGTGCCGAGGGACTAGCGGGGAAATCCTACGAGCAGTACTTC
TRBV11-2	TRBD2	TRBJ2-1	NA	CASSRSGLADYNEQFF	TGTGCCAGCAGCAGAAGCGGGCTAGCGGACTACAATGAGCAGTTCTTC
TRBV6-1	TRBD1	TRBJ2-2	many	CASRPGTGGAGNTGELFF	TGTGCCAGCAGACCCGGGACAGGGGGCGCGGGGAACACCGGGGAGCTGTTTTTT
TRBV6-1	NA	TRBJ1-1	NA	CASSRQAHPAGYTEAFF	TGTGCCAGCAGCCGACAAGCCCACCCGGCGGGGTACACTGAAGCTTTCTTT
TRBV2	NA	TRBJ2-7	NA	CASSRTERPTEQYF	TGTGCCAGCAGCCGGACGGAACGACCCACCGAGCAGTACTTC
TRBV14	TRBD2	TRBJ2-1	NA	CASRIPGLAGAEQFF	TGTGCCAGCAGAATTCCGGGACTAGCGGGGGCTGAGCAGTTCTTC
TRBV20-1	NA	TRBJ2-5	NA	CSAEAGETQYF	TGCAGTGCTGAGGCGGGGGAGACCCAGTACTTC
TRBV28	NA	TRBJ2-4	once	CASSEEAAQFKNIQYF	TGTGCCAGCAGCGAGGAGGCGGCGCAGTTCAAAAACATTCAGTACTTC
TRBV10-2	NA	TRBJ2-3	few	CASRQWGTRTDTQYF	TGCGCCAGCAGGCAATGGGGGACTCGCACAGATACGCAGTATTTT
TRBV24-1	TRBD2	TRBJ2-1	few	CATSGTSGNLYNEQFF	TGTGCCACCAGTGGGACTAGCGGGAACCTCTACAATGAGCAGTTCTTC
TRBV10-3	TRBD2	TRBJ2-3	NA	CAISEGLASDTQYF	TGTGCCATCAGTGAGGGACTAGCGTCAGATACGCAGTATTTT
TRBV4-3	NA	TRBJ1-1	few	CASSQVTRGNTEAFF	TGCGCCAGCAGCCAAGTAACCAGGGGAAACACTGAAGCTTTCTTT
TRBV5-1	TRBD1	TRBJ2-7	NA	CASSPDREPAYEQYF	TGCGCCAGCAGCCCCGACAGGGAGCCAGCCTACGAGCAGTACTTC
TRBV11-2	TRBD2	TRBJ2-1	NA	CASSSRWAGGHNEQFF	TGTGCCAGCAGCTCTCGCTGGGCGGGAGGCCACAATGAGCAGTTCTTC
TRBV12-3/TRBV12-4	TRBD2	TRBJ2-7	NA	CASRPSGGKSYEQYF	TGTGCCAGCAGACCCAGCGGGGGAAAATCCTACGAGCAGTACTTC
TRBV7-9	TRBD1	TRBJ1-6	NA	CASSLVRGQGYSPLHF	TGTGCCAGCAGCTTAGTGCGCGGACAGGGCTATTCACCCCTCCACTTT
TRBV7-9	TRBD1	TRBJ2-7	NA	CASTSWGTAPYEQYF	TGTGCCAGCACTTCCTGGGGGACAGCTCCCTACGAGCAGTACTTC
TRBV20-1	TRBD2	TRBJ2-5	few	CSAPGLAGETQYF	TGCAGTGCCCCGGGACTAGCGGGCGAGACCCAGTACTTC
TRBV15	TRBD2	TRBJ2-7	NA	CATSRGLAGRTYEQYF	TGTGCCACCAGCAGGGGACTAGCGGGCCGAACCTACGAGCAGTACTTC
TRBV4-2	TRBD2	TRBJ2-5	NA	CASSRLAGYQETQYF	TGTGCCAGCAGCCGATTAGCGGGCTACCAAGAGACCCAGTACTTC
TRBV20-1	TRBD2	TRBJ2-1	few	CSARGPASGSNEQFF	TGCAGTGCTAGAGGGCCGGCTAGCGGGAGCAATGAGCAGTTCTTC
TRBV10-3	NA	TRBJ2-3	NA	CAISEGGADTQYF	TGTGCCATCAGTGAGGGCGGTGCAGATACGCAGTATTTT
TRBV2	NA	TRBJ2-3	few	CASIWLFGTDTQYF	TGTGCCAGCATTTGGTTATTCGGCACAGATACGCAGTATTTT
TRBV6-1	TRBD1	TRBJ1-5	NA	CASSTGTGDQPQHF	TGTGCCAGCAGTACCGGGACAGGGGATCAGCCCCAGCATTTT
TRBV6-1	TRBD1	TRBJ2-7	NA	CASTRDSLIYEQYF	TGTGCCAGCACCAGGGACAGTTTAATCTACGAGCAGTACTTC
TRBV4-1	NA	TRBJ2-1	few	CASSQDGTGSYNEQFF	TGCGCCAGCAGCCAAGATGGGACGGGTTCCTACAATGAGCAGTTCTTC
TRBV5-1	TRBD1	TRBJ2-7	NA	CASSLTGVSYEQYF	TGCGCCAGCAGCCTCACAGGGGTCTCCTACGAGCAGTACTTC
TRBV6-1	NA	TRBJ1-2	few	CASSERIGRGGPGYTF	TGTGCCAGCAGTGAACGAATCGGCAGGGGCGGGCCTGGCTACACCTTC
TRBV15	NA	TRBJ2-7	once	CATSRGALDGSYEQYF	TGTGCCACCAGCAGAGGGGCCCTGGATGGGTCCTACGAGCAGTACTTC
TRBV7-9	NA	TRBJ2-3	NA	CASSESISTDTQYF	TGTGCCAGCAGCGAAAGTATTAGCACAGATACGCAGTATTTT
TRBV30	NA	TRBJ2-7	few	CAWSVAGEQYF	TGTGCCTGGAGTGTGGCTGGCGAGCAGTACTTC
TRBV2	TRBD2	TRBJ2-1	few	CASRPGTSGSLNEQFF	TGTGCCAGCAGACCTGGGACTAGCGGGAGTCTCAATGAGCAGTTCTTC
TRBV12-3/TRBV12-4	NA	TRBJ2-7	many	CASSYWGPGGYEQYF	TGTGCCAGCTCCTATTGGGGTCCTGGGGGCTACGAGCAGTACTTC
TRBV6-4	NA	TRBJ1-1	many	CASSAQVNTEAFF	TGTGCCAGCAGTGCACAGGTGAACACTGAAGCTTTCTTT
TRBV20-1	NA	TRBJ2-7	few	CSARKDWRPAYEQYF	TGCAGTGCTAGAAAGGATTGGCGGCCCGCCTACGAGCAGTACTTC
TRBV20-1	NA	TRBJ1-1	few	CSAARDGARSWNTEAFF	TGCAGTGCTGCAAGAGATGGGGCTCGCTCGTGGAACACTGAAGCTTTCTTT
TRBV6-1	TRBD1	TRBJ2-7	few	CASRDRGGTYEQYF	TGTGCCAGCAGGGACAGGGGGGGAACATACGAGCAGTACTTC
TRBV11-2	NA	TRBJ1-4	NA	CASSPRGTYEKLFF	TGTGCCAGCAGTCCTCGCGGGACGTATGAAAAACTGTTTTTT
TRBV29-1	NA	TRBJ1-2	few	CSHLSAKGPGGYTF	TGCAGCCACCTCTCGGCGAAGGGGCCAGGAGGCTACACCTTC
TRBV27	NA	TRBJ1-6	many	CASSPQVFSNSPLHF	TGTGCCAGCAGTCCCCAGGTGTTTTCAAATTCACCCCTCCACTTT
TRBV5-5	TRBD2	TRBJ2-1	few	CASSSRLAGGRDYNEQFF	TGTGCCAGCAGCTCCCGTCTAGCGGGAGGGAGGGACTACAATGAGCAGTTCTTC
TRBV7-2	TRBD2	TRBJ2-5	NA	CASSLEVAGEGKTQYF	TGTGCCAGCAGCTTAGAGGTAGCGGGAGAGGGGAAGACCCAGTACTTC
TRBV6-1	TRBD2	TRBJ2-2	few	CASEGLPPERTGELFF	TGTGCCAGTGAGGGACTACCACCTGAACGCACCGGGGAGCTGTTTTTT
TRBV4-3	NA	TRBJ2-7	few	CASSPSMAGEQYF	TGCGCCAGCAGCCCGAGTATGGCGGGCGAGCAGTACTTC
TRBV6-2/TRBV6-3	NA	TRBJ2-1	NA	CASSYSIYNEQFF	TGTGCCAGCAGTTACAGTATCTACAATGAGCAGTTCTTC
TRBV20-1	TRBD1	TRBJ2-5	NA	CSAREGRGQQETQYF	TGCAGTGCTAGAGAGGGCAGGGGGCAACAAGAGACCCAGTACTTC
TRBV5-1	NA	TRBJ2-6	few	CASSSIGGVTGANVLTF	TGCGCCAGCAGCTCCATCGGGGGCGTTACTGGGGCCAACGTCCTGACTTTC
TRBV6-6	NA	TRBJ2-1	NA	CASTTTGGEQFF	TGTGCCAGCACCACAACCGGGGGTGAGCAGTTCTTC
TRBV27	NA	TRBJ2-7	NA	CASSLYGTNYEQYF	TGTGCCAGCAGTTTATATGGGACAAACTACGAGCAGTACTTC
TRBV12-3/TRBV12-4	NA	TRBJ2-1	NA	CASSLLGTASTYNEQFF	TGTGCCAGCAGTTTACTGGGGACTGCCTCTACCTACAATGAGCAGTTCTTC